This T cell receptor (beta chain) was identified during a study of early T cells in non-severe SARS-CoV-2 infection. On the study more broadly: Chains stayed unpaired after sequencing of bulk RNA from unsorted whole blood. Study observations and caveats: Using VDJdb, the matching emphasized anti-spike CD8 responses while missing private and CD4 specificities.

There are a few counts of this clonotype. Its antigen remains unidentified. Molecules of cDNA were individually given unique molecular identifiers that were attached to them. MiXCR was run by TCRdb on the 5' RACE reads, yielding one entry per CDR3 protein. This sample yields around 55,000 distinct CDR3 sequences, of which under 8% are seen a single time; 4.5% to 6% belongs to the top ten. Per germline, CDR1 SGHNT and CDR2 YENEEA. The CDR3 is made up of 13 amino acids. The ends were cut back, 3 bases at V and 2 bases at J, with 8 bases in the middle. The TCR sequence derives from an adult who was a healthcare worker with PCR-confirmed SARS-CoV-2 infection or an uninfected control (not recorded which). This specimen was whole blood, taken at baseline. The J gene is TRBJ2-7, the V gene TRBV11-3; tentative D call: TRBD1 (5 bases). The CDR3 sequence: CASSLDITYEQYF. CDR3 DNA: TGTGCCAGCAGCTTGGACATAACCTACGAGCAGTACTTC.